This TCR beta chain was sequenced in a study of cytomegalovirus exposure and HLA in healthy donors. Study conclusions and caveats: What a later analysis reportedly showed was that an Asian-associated ancestry cluster had fewer N-insertions than the roughly 700-donor mean. In an earlier analysis, productive rearrangement rates for most beta V segments clustered near 87% or 30%.

With respect to this clone: Its antigen is as yet unknown.

PCR was performed using 60 Vbeta and 13 Jbeta primers. Repertoires were generated with immunoSEQ multiplex PCR, while TCRdb's copy carries only in-frame clones and drops some. The table has some 140,000 clones, 65% to 85% seen once. The V gene's germline CDR1 is MDHEN and CDR2 SYDVKM. This CDR3 is 16 amino acids long. J lost 4 bases, V lost 5 bases, and 9 bases had no gene match. This TCR came from a man aged 18 to 35 in good health and CMV-seronegative. Input material: PBMCs. The chain uses TRBV28 and TRBJ1-4; 8 bases align to TRBD1. The CDR3 DNA reads as TGTGCCAGCAGTCCCAGGGGGCAGGGAGATAATGAAAAACTGTTTTTT. Translating it yields CASSPRGQGDNEKLFF. The variable domain in full, with the rest retrieved from reference TRBV28 and TRBJ1-4, is DVKVTQSSRYLVKRTGEKVFLECVQDMDHENMFWYRQDPGLGLRLIYFSYDVKMKEKGDIPEGYSVSREKKERFSLILESASTNQTSMYLCASSPRGQGDNEKLFFGSGTQLSVL.